These T cell receptor beta chains were read from a single sample in a study of T cell repertoires in cytomegalovirus infection. Their target antigens are unknown. TCRdb processed the reads anew with MiXCR; each CDR3 protein has one entry. The sample lists 800,000 to 950,000 distinct CDR3 sequences, approximately 32% occurring once. Source: cultured CD8+ T cells from PBMCs, taken from culture after CMV antigen stimulation. The origin of the receptors is a human donor in good health (CMV status not recorded). Some clones in this sample may be carry-over from other donors' samples. The CDR3 runs from the conserved cysteine through the conserved F or W. D genes are given only for firm matches. The size entry is marked missing in some rows and otherwise reads once, few, many or a size class.

D	V	size	J	CDR3	DNA
.	TRBV10-3	.	TRBJ2-7	CAISEEEFRKGVVGRGTVSYEQYF	TGTGCCATCAGTGAGGAGGAGTTCCGGAAAGGGGTCGTCGGGCGGGGTACGGTCTCCTACGAGCAGTACTTC
.	TRBV6-1	.	TRBJ2-6	CASSYRAFGANVLTF	TGTGCCAGCAGTTATAGGGCCTTCGGGGCCAACGTCCTGACTTTC
TRBD1	TRBV11-2	.	TRBJ1-1	CASRSTGPNTEAFF	TGTGCCAGCAGATCGACAGGGCCGAACACTGAAGCTTTCTTT
.	TRBV6-5	.	TRBJ2-1	CASSSTRIEQFF	TGTGCCAGCAGTTCGACTCGGATCGAGCAGTTCTTC
.	TRBV3-1	few	TRBJ2-3	CASSQEADTDTQYF	TGTGCCAGCAGCCAAGAGGCTGACACAGATACGCAGTATTTT
.	TRBV20-1	.	TRBJ2-7	CSAGRSYEQYF	TGCAGTGCTGGACGGTCCTACGAGCAGTACTTC
.	TRBV27	.	TRBJ1-2	CASLGRPSWGYTF	TGTGCCAGCCTAGGCAGACCTTCTTGGGGCTACACCTTC
TRBD2	TRBV2	.	TRBJ2-3	CASKNGGATSTDTQYF	TGTGCCAGCAAGAACGGGGGGGCCACTAGCACAGATACGCAGTATTTT
TRBD2	TRBV6-2/TRBV6-3	.	TRBJ2-1	CASSYRGGGNEQFF	TGTGCCAGCAGTTACCGGGGCGGGGGGAATGAGCAGTTCTTC
.	TRBV10-3	few	TRBJ2-3	CAISEPGASDTQYF	TGTGCCATCAGTGAGCCTGGGGCCTCGGATACGCAGTATTTT
.	TRBV6-1	.	TRBJ2-1	CASSYKPLYNEQFF	TGTGCCAGCAGTTACAAGCCACTCTACAATGAGCAGTTCTTC
.	TRBV12-3/TRBV12-4	.	TRBJ2-3	CASLERGTDTQYF	TGTGCCAGCCTGGAGAGGGGCACAGATACGCAGTATTTT
TRBD1	TRBV19	few	TRBJ1-5	CASGTGHQPQHF	TGTGCCAGCGGGACAGGGCATCAGCCCCAGCATTTT
.	TRBV29-1	.	TRBJ2-1	CSVGDVAREQFF	TGCAGCGTTGGGGACGTTGCAAGGGAGCAGTTCTTC
.	TRBV19	.	TRBJ2-7	CASSIGGGLRYEQYF	TGTGCCAGTAGTATAGGTGGGGGTCTAAGGTACGAGCAGTACTTC
TRBD2	TRBV7-9	.	TRBJ2-2	CASSYPGLTNTGELFF	TGTGCCAGCAGTTACCCGGGACTAACGAACACCGGGGAGCTGTTTTTT
TRBD2	TRBV7-2	many	TRBJ2-7	CASSLDLAGGPEQYF	TGTGCCAGCAGCTTAGATCTAGCGGGGGGGCCCGAGCAGTACTTC
TRBD1	TRBV12-3/TRBV12-4	many	TRBJ2-1	CASSPRDRGHNEQFF	TGTGCCAGCAGTCCAAGGGACAGGGGGCATAATGAGCAGTTCTTC
.	TRBV6-1	many	TRBJ2-5	CASSWGGGSYQETQYF	TGTGCCAGCAGTTGGGGAGGGGGGAGCTACCAAGAGACCCAGTACTTC
.	TRBV12-3/TRBV12-4	many	TRBJ1-3	CASSPDSYSGNTIYF	TGTGCCAGCAGCCCGGACAGTTACTCTGGAAACACCATATATTTT
.	TRBV11-2	many	TRBJ1-1	CASSLRSTEAFF	TGTGCCAGCAGCTTAAGAAGCACTGAAGCTTTCTTT
TRBD1	TRBV12-3/TRBV12-4	few	TRBJ2-2	CASSWAGGTGELFF	TGTGCCAGCAGTTGGGCAGGGGGCACCGGGGAGCTGTTTTTT
.	TRBV4-1	.	TRBJ2-3	CASSQGLARTDTQYF	TGTGCCAGCAGCCAAGGCCTAGCGAGGACAGATACGCAGTATTTT
TRBD1	TRBV2	few	TRBJ2-6	CASVRGRSLSGANVLTF	TGTGCCAGCGTGAGGGGGCGATCCCTCTCTGGGGCCAACGTCCTGACTTTC
.	TRBV6-5	.	TRBJ2-1	CASSQLARGSEQFF	TGTGCCAGCAGCCAACTAGCCCGAGGCAGCGAGCAGTTCTTC
.	TRBV12-3/TRBV12-4	.	TRBJ2-7	CASSWGRWDEQYF	TGTGCCAGCAGTTGGGGACGGTGGGACGAGCAGTACTTC
TRBD1	TRBV18	.	TRBJ2-6	CASSFRGGAGGAGANVLTF	TGTGCCAGCTCATTCCGAGGGGGCGCAGGTGGTGCTGGGGCCAACGTCCTGACTTTC
TRBD1	TRBV2	few	TRBJ2-1	CASSPKLWGDRGPKQFF	TGTGCCAGCAGTCCCAAGCTCTGGGGGGACAGGGGCCCCAAGCAGTTCTTC
.	TRBV27	few	TRBJ1-1	CASSLTKATGEAFF	TGTGCCAGCAGTTTAACCAAAGCTACAGGGGAAGCTTTCTTT
TRBD1	TRBV7-6	many	TRBJ2-1	CASSSPDRGLYNEQFF	TGTGCCAGCAGCTCCCCCGACAGGGGCTTATACAATGAGCAGTTCTTC
TRBD1	TRBV10-3	.	TRBJ1-6	CAISEWGQTGNSPLHF	TGTGCCATCAGTGAATGGGGCCAGACAGGGAATTCACCCCTCCACTTT
.	TRBV19	.	TRBJ2-5	CASTPRRERSQETQYF	TGTGCCAGTACCCCCAGGAGGGAAAGGTCCCAAGAGACCCAGTACTTC
.	TRBV6-5	.	TRBJ1-2	CASSPRQARYYGYTF	TGTGCCAGCAGTCCCCGACAGGCCAGATACTATGGCTACACCTTC
.	TRBV4-1	.	TRBJ2-1	CASSQGTGMGNEQFF	TGCGCCAGCAGCCAAGGTACAGGGATGGGGAATGAGCAGTTCTTC
.	TRBV28	.	TRBJ1-5	CASTTPSGTGPLYQPQHF	TGTGCCAGCACCACGCCCTCGGGGACTGGCCCCCTCTATCAGCCCCAGCATTTT
.	TRBV7-9	.	TRBJ2-7	CASSLGAGFYEQYF	TGTGCCAGCAGCTTGGGGGCAGGGTTCTACGAGCAGTACTTC
.	TRBV27	.	TRBJ2-1	CASSFLSDSYNEQFF	TGTGCCAGCAGTTTTTTGTCGGACTCCTACAATGAGCAGTTCTTC
TRBD1	TRBV7-6	many	TRBJ2-1	CASSPGQGLHNEQFF	TGTGCCAGCAGCCCAGGACAGGGGTTACACAATGAGCAGTTCTTC
.	TRBV5-1	.	TRBJ2-2	CASGRSTEMNTGELFF	TGCGCCAGCGGCCGATCGACAGAGATGAACACCGGGGAGCTGTTTTTT
.	TRBV4-3	once	TRBJ1-5	CASSLTAFSNQPQHF	TGCGCCAGCAGCCTGACGGCGTTCAGCAATCAGCCCCAGCATTTT
.	TRBV5-1	few	TRBJ2-2	CASSLGGDGRELFF	TGCGCCAGCAGCTTGGGAGGAGATGGCCGGGAGCTGTTTTTT
.	TRBV10-3	.	TRBJ1-2	CAISESSGNGYTF	TGTGCCATCAGTGAGTCGTCAGGCAATGGCTACACCTTC
.	TRBV20-1	.	TRBJ2-5	CSARSKTQYF	TGCAGTGCTAGGAGTAAGACCCAGTACTTC
TRBD1	TRBV7-6	few	TRBJ1-4	CASSDRGSFEKLFF	TGTGCCAGCAGCGACAGGGGAAGTTTTGAAAAACTGTTTTTT